This T cell receptor (beta chain) was recorded in a study of cytomegalovirus exposure and HLA in healthy donors. Findings and limits, study-wide: Several V segments, TRBV6-2 and TRBV6-3 among them, could not be told apart and were dropped.

Primers: 60 Vbeta forward and 13 Jbeta reverse. Data came from immunoSEQ multiplex PCR; TCRdb stores just in-frame clones and leaves some out. The sample lists fewer than 200,000 clones, approximately 70% seen once, with around 1.9% in the top ten. From germline, CDR1 is LNHDA and CDR2 SQIVND (reference sequence). The CDR3 loop spans 14 amino acids. In regard to this clone: Antigen: not known.

This sequence was found in a woman aged 30 to 39 in good health and CMV-seronegative. The J gene is TRBJ2-5, the V gene TRBV19; D is perhaps TRBD1 (5 bases). The end of the DNA is better explained by TRBJ2-7, so the J call may be wrong. Sequenced sample: PBMCs. CDR3 residues: CASSIGASPYEQYF. Written as DNA, the CDR3 is TGTGCCAGTAGTATTGGGGCCAGCCCCTACGAGCAGTACTTC.